Listed below are T cell receptor beta chains from one sample, sequenced in a study of T cell responses to AZD1222 COVID-19 vaccine. Only in-frame clones appear in the TCRdb table, and some are missing; sequencing was by immunoSEQ multiplex PCR. The data show 150,000 to 200,000 clones, about nine tenths seen once. The specimen was peripheral blood, collected on day 0 of AZD1222 vaccination. All receptors derive from an adult in good health. Each CDR3 is given with its conserved first and last residue. D genes are given only for firm matches. Not all rows give a size; the values are once, few, many and, for expanded clones, a class.

TRBV5-8	TRBJ2-5	TRBD2	NA	TGTGCCAGCAGCTTGGGCCTAGCGGGCCAAGAGACCCAGTACTTC	CASSLGLAGQETQYF
TRBV28	TRBJ2-3	TRBD2	NA	TGTGCCAGCAGTGAGCGGGAGTTGGTATCAGATACGCAGTATTTT	CASSERELVSDTQYF
TRBV19	TRBJ1-4	NA	NA	TGTGCCAGTAGCGCGCCCAGAGCAACTAATGAAAAACTGTTTTTT	CASSAPRATNEKLFF
TRBV6-5	TRBJ1-4	NA	NA	TGTGCCAGCAGCCGAACGGGGGAGGAAAAACTGTTTTTT	CASSRTGEEKLFF
TRBV28	TRBJ2-7	TRBD1	NA	TGTGCCAGCACCAGGGGGTTTGGGTACGAGCAGTACTTC	CASTRGFGYEQYF
TRBV18	TRBJ2-5	NA	NA	TGTGCCAGCTCACCCTTCCAGGACAGACCTCGGGAGACCCAGTACTTC	CASSPFQDRPRETQYF
TRBV3-1/TRBV3-2	TRBJ2-7	TRBD2	NA	TGTGCCAGCAGCCACGGTACTAGCGGGGCCTACGAAGTGCAGTACTTC	CASSHGTSGAYEVQYF
TRBV5-1	TRBJ2-3	NA	NA	TGCGCCAGTAAAGGAAGCACAGATACGCAGTATTTT	CASKGSTDTQYF
TRBV28	TRBJ1-6	NA	NA	TGTGCCAGCAGTTCCCAAAGCGGGGGTGGTTCACCCCTCCACTTT	CASSSQSGGGSPLHF
TRBV4-1	TRBJ2-1	TRBD2	NA	TGCGCCAGCAGCCAAGGTCGGGGAGGGCCTGTCTACAATGAGCAGTTCTTC	CASSQGRGGPVYNEQFF
TRBV15	TRBJ1-2	NA	NA	TGTGCCACCAGCAGAGGAAACATCGGGCAAAATGGCTACACCTTC	CATSRGNIGQNGYTF
TRBV7-9	TRBJ1-3	NA	NA	TGTGCCACCGCCGGTGGAAACACCATATATTTT	CATAGGNTIYF
TRBV28	TRBJ1-3	NA	NA	TGTGCCAGCACCTTGGGGGGATCCTCTGGAAACACCATATATTTT	CASTLGGSSGNTIYF
TRBV6-6	TRBJ2-7	TRBD2	NA	TGTGCCAGCAGTTCGGGACTAGCGGCCTACGAGCAGTACTTC	CASSSGLAAYEQYF
TRBV2	TRBJ2-3	TRBD2	NA	TGTGCCAGCACCGGGACTAGCGAGACCACAGATACGCAGTATTTT	CASTGTSETTDTQYF
TRBV7-2	TRBJ2-2	NA	few	TGTGCCAGCAGCGAGTACACCGGGGAGCTGTTTTTT	CASSEYTGELFF
TRBV29-1	TRBJ2-5	NA	NA	TGCAGCGTTGTCCAAAATTGGGAGACCCAGTACTTC	CSVVQNWETQYF
TRBV3-1/TRBV3-2	TRBJ1-5	TRBD1	few	TGTGCCAGCAGCGCGGACAGGCGATTCGATCAGCCCCAGCATTTT	CASSADRRFDQPQHF
TRBV2	TRBJ1-2	NA	NA	TGTGCCAGCAGAACTTTACAGGGTTTCTATGGCTACACCTTC	CASRTLQGFYGYTF
TRBV18	TRBJ1-5	NA	NA	TGTGCCAGCTCCGAAGGGGGGGCTACGGCCCAGCATTTT	CASSEGGATAQHF
TRBV10-3	TRBJ1-4	TRBD1	NA	TGTGCCATCAGTGAGTCTCGTGGGACAGTTGAAAAACTGTTTTTT	CAISESRGTVEKLFF
TRBV27	TRBJ2-2	TRBD1	NA	TGTGCCAGCAGTCTCGGACAGGGGAGGAACACCGGGGAGCTGTTTTTT	CASSLGQGRNTGELFF
TRBV6-5	TRBJ2-7	NA	NA	TGTGCCAGCAGTTACTCGACATTCGCCAGGGGACACGAGCAGTACTTC	CASSYSTFARGHEQYF
TRBV6-5	TRBJ1-2	TRBD1	NA	TGTGCCAGCAGTTACGGACAGGGGGCTAACTATGGCTACACCTTC	CASSYGQGANYGYTF
TRBV3-1/TRBV3-2	TRBJ2-7	NA	NA	TGTGCCAGCAGCCAAGACGACAGGCCCTCCTACGAGCAGTACTTC	CASSQDDRPSYEQYF
TRBV23-1	TRBJ1-1	NA	NA	TGCGCCAGCAGTCTACGGGAGGGGATAAGGAACACTGAAGCTTTCTTT	CASSLREGIRNTEAFF
TRBV27	TRBJ2-7	NA	once	TGTGCCAGCAGTTTCGGGCAGCACTACGAGCAGTACTTC	CASSFGQHYEQYF
TRBV28	TRBJ2-7	TRBD2	few	TGTGCCAGCACCCAAGGTATACTAGCGGGAGGCTACGAGCAGTACTTC	CASTQGILAGGYEQYF
TRBV27	TRBJ2-7	TRBD1	once	TGTGCCAGCAGTATGACAGGGGGCGCCGGCTCCTACGAGCAGTACTTC	CASSMTGGAGSYEQYF
TRBV7-9	TRBJ1-2	NA	NA	TGTGCCAGCAGCTTATCAGGGTCAGGCTACACCTTC	CASSLSGSGYTF
TRBV6-4	TRBJ2-1	NA	NA	TGTGCCAGCAGTGACGAATTAGCGTCCAATGAGCAGTTCTTC	CASSDELASNEQFF
TRBV5-4	TRBJ1-2	NA	NA	TGTGCCACCCGGGTGGGGGGTCTCTATGGCTACACCTTC	CATRVGGLYGYTF
TRBV5-4	TRBJ2-3	TRBD2	NA	TGTGCCAGCAGCTCCGGGGCGGGAGCAGATACGCAGTATTTT	CASSSGAGADTQYF
TRBV7-9	TRBJ2-7	NA	NA	TGTGCCAGCAGCTTACAAGCAGGGGGGAACTACGAGCAGTACTTC	CASSLQAGGNYEQYF
TRBV11-2	TRBJ1-1	TRBD1	NA	TGTGCCAGCAGCTTTGGGGGGACAGGGAGGACTGAAGCTTTCTTT	CASSFGGTGRTEAFF
TRBV7-3	TRBJ2-3	NA	NA	TGTGCCAGCAGCCCCGGGGTTAGCACAGATACGCAGTATTTT	CASSPGVSTDTQYF
TRBV7-9	TRBJ1-4	NA	NA	TGTGCCAGCAGCTTAGGCCCACAGGCTAATGAAAAACTGTTTTTT	CASSLGPQANEKLFF
TRBV29-1	TRBJ2-7	TRBD2	NA	TGCAGCGTTAATGGACTAGCGGGAGGAGTCTCCTACGAGCAGTACTTC	CSVNGLAGGVSYEQYF
TRBV4-2	TRBJ2-1	TRBD2	NA	TGTGCCAGCAGCCCAAGTAGAACAAGCGGGAGGGCCTACAATGAGCAGTTCTTC	CASSPSRTSGRAYNEQFF
TRBV27	TRBJ1-5	NA	NA	TGTGCCAGCAGTTTTACAGGGTTGAGCAATCAGCCCCAGCATTTT	CASSFTGLSNQPQHF
TRBV9	TRBJ2-1	NA	NA	TGTGCCAGCAGCGTAGAGGGGAGAGGGTACAATGAGCAGTTCTTC	CASSVEGRGYNEQFF
TRBV30	TRBJ2-1	TRBD2	NA	TGTGCCTGGAATCCCTTAAGCGGGAGGGGTGAGCAGTTCTTC	CAWNPLSGRGEQFF
TRBV5-1	TRBJ2-2	TRBD2	NA	TGCGCCAGCACCCAGGGGCGACTAGCGGGAGACAACACCGGGGAGCTGTTTTTT	CASTQGRLAGDNTGELFF
TRBV19	TRBJ1-5	NA	NA	TGTGCCAGTAGTATAGATCTCGGGGTAGTTCAGCCCCAGCATTTT	CASSIDLGVVQPQHF
TRBV6-5	TRBJ2-7	TRBD2	NA	TGTGCCAGCAGATCGTCTCTAGCGGGTTCCGCCGAGCAGTACTTC	CASRSSLAGSAEQYF